This T cell receptor (beta chain) was found in a study of T cells in Graves' hyperthyroidism and ophthalmopathy (dated by TCRdb to about 2019). About the study as a whole: Peripheral blood samples were taken at initial diagnosis, before any treatment was given. In addition, the study compared T-cell repertoires in thyroid tissue and in blood from five to seven Graves' hyperthyroidism patients. TCR Vbeta CDR3 sequencing of 140 or so peripheral blood samples (about 45 ophthalmopathy, under 80 hyperthyroidism and around 17 progressor patients) is reported in the paper. Once sampling was done, hyperthyroidism patients were given methimazole at a starting dose of 30 mg daily, whereas ophthalmopathy patients were given high-dose intravenous methylprednisolone. The roughly 90 discovery patients were divided at random into training and test sets in a 7:3 ratio. A discovery cohort of roughly 100 patients, about 43 with Graves' ophthalmopathy and about 58 with stable Graves' hyperthyroidism, was used to find distinguishing TCR V-J signatures. Whether ophthalmopathy could be predicted prospectively was tested in an independent validation cohort made up of about 18 hyperthyroidism patients plus 17 patients who later progressed to ophthalmopathy. Overall study outcomes, separate from this receptor: Sample size was not statistically predetermined, and blinding of investigators to group allocation was not performed. In cross-validation, a model built on a 13 V-J signature told ophthalmopathy apart from stable hyperthyroidism with about 90% sensitivity and approximately 81% specificity, and in testing the same model reached 80%/75%. Most expanded thyroid clonotypes (frequency above 0.001) were also detected in blood, a finding suggesting that blood repertoires may reflect thyroid immune responses. In validation, the model predicted progression to ophthalmopathy with roughly 70% sensitivity and around 72% specificity, a median of approximately 6.5 months before onset.

The TCR beta CDR3 regions were amplified from RNA transcripts. For the first round of RT-PCR on the TCR CDR3, the HTBI primer set was used together with the Qiagen OneStep RT-PCR kit. Libraries were constructed in a second round of multiplex PCR, after which size selection and purification were performed. Sequencing of the libraries was done on an Illumina HiSeq2000 using paired-end 100 bp reads. On the authors' methods: SOAPnuke was used to process the raw data, with reads discarded if the reads contained adapters or uncalled bases, had a mean Phred below 15, or lacked an exact constant-primer or identifier match. COPE v1.2.5 was used to merge high-quality paired reads, and clonotypes were defined as unique nucleotide sequences. Clonotypes were aligned to IMGT TRBV, TRBD and TRBJ reference segments using MiTCR v1.1. The analysis was restricted to V-J combinations with a frequency above 0.0001, which together covered 99.2% of the repertoires. The TCS score was defined as the ratio of F50 (clonal expansion) to E x V (chaos), calculated using BLOSUM62-based TCRdist between CDR3 peptides within each V-J. Welch's t-statistics and random forest reduced 514 V-J features to 13, which were used in a naive Bayes classifier (R e1071). In-frame beta chains were kept once TCRdb had trimmed the public reads at Q25 with fastp and called clones with MiXCR. For every CDR3 protein sequence, its rows merge into one entry that carries the most common genes and DNA. The V and J calls here are based on TCRdb, not the publication. The sample profile shows about 640,000 distinct CDR3 sequences; roughly 15% of them were found once. Jointly, the top ten make up about 12% of the sample.

Moderately to severely active disease, a Clinical Activity Score of at least 3, a NOSPECS grade of at least 4, and a duration under 3 months were present in ophthalmopathy patients. Any patient with an uncontrolled infection, another autoimmune disease, pregnancy or lactation was excluded. Diagnoses relied on clinical symptoms, serum thyroxine and TRAb, thyroid ultrasound and orbital computed tomography. PBMCs were separated from roughly 9.6 ml of fresh peripheral blood using Ficoll-Paque density gradient centrifugation. Trizol reagent was used to extract total RNA, and RNA quality was then checked on an Agilent 2100 Bioanalyzer. About this clonotype: This receptor's antigen is unknown. No qualities accompany the bases; no much larger clone lies one base away.

Between the V and J ends, shortened by 4 bases and 3 bases respectively, the junction contains 10 bases. Based on the germline V gene, the CDR1 and CDR2 sequences are MNHEY and SVGEGT. The CDR3 holds 14 amino acids from the cysteine to the phenylalanine. The retained sequence is limited to the CDR3, 42 bases, with the frame set at the first base. The receptor chain draws on TRBV6-2 or TRBV6-3 and TRBJ2-1; the D call could be TRBD1 or TRBD2, with each sharing 5 bases. Material for sequencing was blood. The TCR was taken from a woman between 45 and 60 years old with Graves' ophthalmopathy. The CDR3 amino acid sequence is: CASSLRGNYNEQFF. Read as DNA, the sequence is TGTGCCAGCAGTTTGAGGGGAAACTACAATGAGCAGTTCTTC.